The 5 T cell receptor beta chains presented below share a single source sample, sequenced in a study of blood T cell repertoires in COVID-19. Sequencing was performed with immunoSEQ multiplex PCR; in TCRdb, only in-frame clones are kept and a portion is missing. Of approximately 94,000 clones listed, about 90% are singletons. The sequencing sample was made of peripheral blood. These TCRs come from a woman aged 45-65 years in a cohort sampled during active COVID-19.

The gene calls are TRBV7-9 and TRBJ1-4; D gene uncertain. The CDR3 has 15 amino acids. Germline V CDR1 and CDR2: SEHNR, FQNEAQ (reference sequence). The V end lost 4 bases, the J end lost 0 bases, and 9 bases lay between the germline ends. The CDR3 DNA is TGTGCCAGCAGCTATTCAGTATCAACTAATGAAAAACTGTTTTTT. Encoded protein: CASSYSVSTNEKLFF.

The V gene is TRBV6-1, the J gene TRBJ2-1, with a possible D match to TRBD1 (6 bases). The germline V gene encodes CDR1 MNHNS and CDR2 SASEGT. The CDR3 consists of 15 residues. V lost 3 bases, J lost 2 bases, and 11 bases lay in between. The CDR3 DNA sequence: TGTGCCAGCAGTGATCCAGGGGACCCCTACAATGAGCAGTTCTTC. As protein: CASSDPGDPYNEQFF.

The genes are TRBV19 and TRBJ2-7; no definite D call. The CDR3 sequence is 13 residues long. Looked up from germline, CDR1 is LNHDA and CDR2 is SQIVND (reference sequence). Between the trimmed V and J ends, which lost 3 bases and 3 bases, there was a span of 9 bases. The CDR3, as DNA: TGTGCCAGTAGTATCGGTACGTTCTACGAGCAGTACTTC. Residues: CASSIGTFYEQYF.

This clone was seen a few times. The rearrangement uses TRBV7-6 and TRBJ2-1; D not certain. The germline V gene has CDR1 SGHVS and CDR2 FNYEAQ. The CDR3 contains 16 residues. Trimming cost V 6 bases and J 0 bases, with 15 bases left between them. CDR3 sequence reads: CASSSRSPSSYNEQFF. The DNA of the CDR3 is TGTGCCAGCAGTTCCCGGTCCCCAAGCTCCTACAATGAGCAGTTCTTC.

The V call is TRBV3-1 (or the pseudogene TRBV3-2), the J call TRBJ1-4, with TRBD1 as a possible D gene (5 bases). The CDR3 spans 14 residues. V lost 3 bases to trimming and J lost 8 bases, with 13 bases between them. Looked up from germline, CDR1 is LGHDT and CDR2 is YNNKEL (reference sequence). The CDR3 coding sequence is TGTGCCAGCAGCCATACCACTGGGGGGGAAAAACTGTTTTTT. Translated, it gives CASSHTTGGEKLFF.